This note documents a single T cell receptor beta chain sequence. Antigen: not known. This sample was included in a study of cytomegalovirus exposure and HLA in healthy donors. Notes on the study in general: TCR beta chain V- and J-gene trimming was linked, in a later analysis, to a missense variant in DCLRE1C.

Healthy people donating bone marrow made up the donors. A multiplex PCR was run with 60 Vbeta primers and 13 Jbeta primers. The method was immunoSEQ multiplex PCR; TCRdb's version includes in-frame clones alone and lacks a portion of them. The table shows around 99,000 clones, with about 85% occurring only once. CDR3 length equals 13 residues. V shed 5 bases and J 12 bases; nucleotides not matched to a gene: 9. Germline V gives CDR1 MDHEN, CDR2 SYDVKM. The V and J genes are TRBV28 and TRBJ2-7; 11 positions agree with TRBD1. The material sequenced was PBMCs. This TCR was recovered from a man aged 25-40 years in good health and CMV-seronegative. CDR3 region: CASSEDRGRPRYF. CDR3 DNA: TGTGCCAGCAGTGAGGACAGGGGGCGGCCTAGGTACTTC. Full variable domain (outside the CDR3, taken from reference TRBV28 and TRBJ2-7): DVKVTQSSRYLVKRTGEKVFLECVQDMDHENMFWYRQDPGLGLRLIYFSYDVKMKEKGDIPEGYSVSREKKERFSLILESASTNQTSMYLCASSEDRGRPRYFGPGTRLTVT.